One and the same sample provided the 4 T cell receptor beta chains below, sequenced in a study of identical twins. TCRdb fed the 5' RACE reads into MiXCR, producing one record per CDR3 protein. The data hold roughly 720,000 distinct CDR3 sequences, with over 15% observed a single time. The same sample was also used in a study of T cells expressing NK-cell markers.

The sequencing input was PBMCs. The source of these receptors is a woman between 18 and 29 years old in good health.

This clonotype appeared a few times. The chain joins TRBV12-3 or TRBV12-4 to TRBJ2-7, with D perhaps TRBD1 or TRBD2 (5 bases each). V was trimmed by 7 bases and J by 1 base, leaving 20 bases between them. The CDR3 spans 16 residues. CDR3 sequence (DNA): TGTGCCAGCAACCAACGTCCGGGACGTGGTTCCTACGAGCAGTACTTC. Its protein product is CASNQRPGRGSYEQYF.

This clonotype was picked up a small number of times. The V and J genes are TRBV10-2 and TRBJ2-1; 9 bases match TRBD2. Looked up from germline, CDR1 is WSHSY and CDR2 is SAAADI. With 4 bases clipped from V and 9 bases from J, the junction kept 13 bases outside the gene matches. The CDR3 is 16 amino acids. CDR3 amino acids: CASSVSGGGAVSEQFF. The CDR3 DNA sequence: TGCGCCAGCAGTGTCTCCGGCGGGGGGGCCGTCAGTGAGCAGTTCTTC.

This clonotype was detected only a few times. The chain recombines TRBV20-1 with TRBJ1-5; a weak D match, TRBD1 (5 bases). This CDR3 has 13 amino acids. Trimming took off 6 bases at V and 4 bases at J, with 13 bases between the two ends. From germline, CDR1 is DFQATT and CDR2 SNEGSKA (reference sequence). The CDR3 DNA is TGCAGTGCGACCGGGACGTCGAATCAGCCCCAGCATTTT. Residues: CSATGTSNQPQHF.

The chain has TRBV30 and TRBJ1-1; D gene uncertain. V was shortened by 5 bases and J by 0 bases, with 4 bases between the two germline ends. This CDR3 is built from 11 residues. The germline gives CDR1 GTSNPN, CDR2 SVGIG (reference sequence). This CDR3 reads CAWRLNTEAFF. The DNA for the CDR3 is TGTGCCTGGCGACTGAACACTGAAGCTTTCTTT.